These T cell receptor beta chains were read from a single sample in a study of blood T cells in healthy people across ages. Each CDR3 protein gets one entry after TCRdb re-called the 5' RACE reads with MiXCR. The sample has hundreds of thousands of distinct CDR3 sequences, roughly 24% seen once. These same data were also listed under a study on T cells of mothers and their children.

Sequencing used blood. All receptors come from a boy between 10 and 17 years old in good health. CDR3s include the opening cysteine and the closing phenylalanine or tryptophan. D genes are given only for firm matches. Only some rows state a clone size, as once, few, many or a class for expanded clones.

clone size | D gene | J gene | V gene | CDR3 protein | CDR3 DNA
- | - | TRBJ1-1 | TRBV4-1 | CASRYQAADGAAFF | TGCGCCAGCAGGTATCAGGCCGCAGACGGGGCGGCTTTCTTT
- | TRBD2 | TRBJ2-1 | TRBV20-1 | CSVQSSGVYNEQFF | TGCAGTGTCCAGTCTAGCGGGGTTTACAATGAGCAGTTCTTC
few | - | TRBJ1-2 | TRBV7-9 | CASSLVGQAYGYTF | TGTGCCAGCAGCTTAGTTGGTCAGGCCTATGGCTACACCTTC
few | TRBD1 | TRBJ1-2 | TRBV18 | CASSMYGQGPNYGYTF | TGTGCCAGCTCAATGTACGGACAGGGTCCCAACTATGGCTACACCTTC
- | TRBD1 | TRBJ2-5 | TRBV7-9 | CASTPGQGVRETQYF | TGTGCCAGCACGCCGGGACAGGGGGTTCGGGAGACCCAGTACTTC
- | - | TRBJ1-1 | TRBV18 | CASSPQRSGAEAFF | TGTGCCAGCTCACCACAGAGATCCGGGGCTGAAGCTTTCTTT
- | TRBD1 | TRBJ2-3 | TRBV10-3 | CAISGTGELHTQYF | TGTGCCATCAGTGGGACAGGGGAGTTGCATACGCAGTATTTT
- | - | TRBJ1-4 | TRBV2 | CASSEGYRSEKLFF | TGTGCCAGCAGTGAGGGGTACAGGAGTGAAAAACTGTTTTTT
- | - | TRBJ1-1 | TRBV7-9 | CASSLVQTNTEAFF | TGTGCCAGCAGCTTAGTACAGACCAACACTGAAGCTTTCTTT
few | - | TRBJ2-7 | TRBV21-1 | CASSEGGGGPNSYEQYF | TGTGCCAGCTCAGAGGGGGGAGGGGGTCCTAACTCCTACGAGCAGTACTTC
- | - | TRBJ2-2 | TRBV20-1 | CSARPDTGPGELFF | TGCAGTGCTAGACCCGATACAGGGCCCGGGGAGCTGTTTTTT
- | - | TRBJ2-3 | TRBV5-5 | CASSFDSRTDTQYF | TGTGCCAGCAGCTTCGACAGTAGGACAGATACGCAGTATTTT
few | TRBD1 | TRBJ1-3 | TRBV13 | CASSRRDSSGNTIYF | TGTGCCAGCAGCCGCCGGGACAGCTCTGGAAACACCATATATTTT
few | - | TRBJ2-7 | TRBV28 | CASSLMSPLGVEQYF | TGTGCCAGCAGTTTAATGAGTCCCCTGGGGGTCGAGCAGTACTTC
few | TRBD2 | TRBJ2-3 | TRBV6-6 | CASSYPVAGGSTDTQYF | TGTGCCAGCAGTTACCCCGTAGCGGGGGGGAGCACAGATACGCAGTATTTT
- | TRBD1 | TRBJ2-2 | TRBV15 | CATSREKNRGTGELFF | TGTGCCACCAGCAGAGAGAAGAACAGGGGCACCGGGGAGCTGTTTTTT
few | - | TRBJ2-1 | TRBV4-2 | CASSPPQGRRAPQGSYNEQFF | TGTGCCAGCAGCCCTCCCCAGGGACGGAGGGCTCCTCAGGGCTCCTACAATGAGCAGTTCTTC
- | TRBD1 | TRBJ1-4 | TRBV9 | CASSVGQGDEKLFF | TGTGCCAGCAGCGTAGGTCAGGGGGACGAAAAACTGTTTTTT
few | - | TRBJ1-2 | TRBV7-3 | CASSSLGGVGYTF | TGTGCCAGCAGCTCCCTAGGGGGGGTTGGCTACACCTTC
- | TRBD2 | TRBJ2-1 | TRBV29-1 | CSVEEPSGGRNEQFF | TGCAGCGTTGAAGAGCCCAGCGGGGGCCGGAATGAGCAGTTCTTC
- | - | TRBJ2-1 | TRBV15 | CATSMVAGVVINEQFF | TGTGCCACCAGCATGGTGGCAGGGGTGGTAATAAATGAGCAGTTCTTC
- | - | TRBJ1-1 | TRBV12-3/TRBV12-4 | CASSFRSEAFF | TGTGCCAGCAGTTTTAGGAGTGAAGCTTTCTTT
few | - | TRBJ2-4 | TRBV7-9 | CASSLTTALAKNIQYF | TGTGCCAGCAGCTTAACGACAGCACTAGCCAAAAACATTCAGTACTTC
- | - | TRBJ1-3 | TRBV25-1 | CASSEYARDSGNTIYF | TGTGCCAGCAGTGAATATGCGAGGGACTCTGGAAACACCATATATTTT
- | TRBD1 | TRBJ1-2 | TRBV5-1 | CASDSGQGGGYTF | TGCGCCAGCGACTCCGGACAGGGCGGTGGCTACACCTTC
few | - | TRBJ2-2 | TRBV28 | CASTTSGEGRELFF | TGTGCCAGCACCACATCCGGCGAAGGGCGGGAGCTGTTTTTT
few | - | TRBJ1-1 | TRBV18 | CASSPLSAGTNTEAFF | TGTGCCAGCTCACCACTGTCTGCAGGGACGAACACTGAAGCTTTCTTT
few | - | TRBJ2-6 | TRBV12-3/TRBV12-4 | CASSLRTGPPGANVLTF | TGTGCCAGCAGTTTGAGGACGGGACCTCCTGGGGCCAACGTCCTGACTTTC
- | - | TRBJ1-6 | TRBV7-8 | CASSLGGGYNSPLHF | TGTGCCAGCAGCCTAGGGGGGGGTTATAATTCACCCCTCCACTTT
- | - | TRBJ2-1 | TRBV4-2 | CASSQVGRSRDNEQFF | TGTGCCAGCAGCCAAGTCGGTCGTTCGCGGGATAATGAGCAGTTCTTC
- | - | TRBJ2-3 | TRBV10-3 | CATARTATDTQYF | TGTGCCACCGCTCGGACAGCCACAGATACGCAGTATTTT
few | - | TRBJ1-6 | TRBV20-1 | CSAIPAGGFYNSPLHF | TGCAGTGCAATCCCTGCGGGCGGCTTTTATAATTCACCCCTCCACTTT